Following are 13 T cell receptor beta chains from one sample sequenced in a study of blood T cell repertoires in COVID-19. Assay: immunoSEQ multiplex PCR; the TCRdb copy retains only in-frame clones and omits some. The profile shows some 200,000 clones, 84% of them singletons. Sample: peripheral blood. The origin of the receptors is a human donor in a cohort sampled during active COVID-19.

The V and J genes are TRBV7-9 and TRBJ2-7; a weak D match, TRBD1 (6 bases). Germline-derived CDR1 and CDR2 are SEHNR and FQNEAQ (reference sequence). Trimming pared 1 base from V and 7 bases from J, leaving 11 bases between. This CDR3 contains 13 residues. The CDR3 is CASSLGGLGEQYF. The CDR3 DNA reads TGTGCCAGCAGCTTAGGGGGGCTTGGGGAGCAGTACTTC.

This clone showed up many times. The chain employs TRBV27 and TRBJ1-5; maybe TRBD1 (6 bases). Trimming removed 1 base at V and 0 bases at J, with 10 bases between. The germline CDR1 and CDR2 sequences are MNHEY and SMNVEV (reference sequence). The CDR3 extends over 16 amino acids. The CDR3 here is CASSLFGTNSNQPQHF. DNA of the CDR3: TGTGCCAGCAGTTTATTTGGGACAAATAGCAATCAGCCCCAGCATTTT.

The chain carries TRBV10-3 and TRBJ2-3; TRBD2 aligns across 8 bases. Unmatched junction bases numbered 10, after V lost 10 bases and J lost 4 bases. Germline V gene sequence: CDR1 ENHRY, CDR2 SYGVKD. The CDR3 runs 14 residues. CDR3 bases: TGTGCCACTTCTCGGGAGGGCCCTGCAGATACGCAGTATTTT. Translation gives CATSREGPADTQYF.

This chain joins TRBV28 and TRBJ1-6; D remains unclear. Germline V gives CDR1 MDHEN, CDR2 SYDVKM. Between the trimmed V and J ends, which lost 2 bases and 6 bases, there was a span of 11 bases. The CDR3 is 15 residues long. The DNA for the CDR3 is TGTGCCAGCAGTTTAAGAAGGCAGGCTAATTCACCCCTCCACTTT. Amino acids: CASSLRRQANSPLHF.

The V call is TRBV11-2, the J call TRBJ1-4; TRBD1 aligns across 7 bases. Germline CDR1 is SGHAT and CDR2 is FQNNGV. This CDR3 is built from 16 residues. V lost 4 bases to trimming and J lost 2 bases; unmatched junction nucleotides: 7. The CDR3 sequence is CASSSQPGGTNEKLFF. CDR3 in DNA: TGTGCCAGCAGCTCCCAGCCAGGGGGGACTAATGAAAAACTGTTTTTT.

J is TRBJ1-1 and V is TRBV5-4, with 9 bases aligning to TRBD1. Per germline, CDR1 SGHNT and CDR2 YYREEE (reference sequence). This CDR3 region has 14 residues. J was trimmed by 1 base and V by 4 bases; bases with no gene match: 2. CDR3 bases: TGTGCCAGCAGCGCGGACAGGGGGAACACTGAAGCTTTCTTT. Amino acid sequence: CASSADRGNTEAFF.

This clone was picked up a small number of times. J is TRBJ2-2 and V is TRBV5-4; D possibly corresponds to TRBD2 (6 bases). Germline assignment: CDR1 SGHNT and CDR2 YYREEE (reference sequence). CDR3 length equals 15 residues. Trimming pared 0 bases from V and 2 bases from J, leaving 8 bases between. Here the CDR3 reads CASSLVGGNTGELFF. Here the CDR3 DNA reads TGTGCCAGCAGCTTGGTCGGGGGAAACACCGGGGAGCTGTTTTTT. The full variable domain, its missing parts supplied by reference TRBV5-4 and TRBJ2-2, is ETGVTQSPTHLIKTRGQQVTLRCSSQSGHNTVSWYQQALGQGPQFIFQYYREEENGRGNFPPRFSGLQFPNYSSELNVNALELDDSALYLCASSLVGGNTGELFFGEGSRLTVL.

The gene calls are TRBV30 and TRBJ2-7, with 9 bases matching TRBD1. There are 14 residues in the CDR3. Germline V gene data show CDR1 as GTSNPN and CDR2 as SVGIG (reference sequence). V shed 2 bases and J 3 bases; nucleotides not matched to a gene: 5. The CDR3, as DNA: TGTGCCTGGAGTAACAGGGGGCGCGGCTACGAGCAGTACTTC. It encodes CAWSNRGRGYEQYF.

V gene TRBV4-2 combines with J gene TRBJ2-7; 7 bases line up with TRBD1. The CDR3 length is 15 residues. In germline, CDR1 is LGHNA, CDR2 YNFKEQ. The ends lost 0 bases at V and 3 bases at J; junction bases unmatched: 5. Here the CDR3 reads CASSQEGQSNYEQYF. CDR3 sequence (DNA): TGTGCCAGCAGCCAAGAGGGACAGTCAAACTACGAGCAGTACTTC.

This chain uses TRBV14 with TRBJ2-1; 8 nucleotides line up with TRBD2. V dropped 4 bases and J dropped 6; count of bases not matched to a gene: 5. Germline V lookup: CDR1 SGHDN, CDR2 FVKESK. CDR3 length: 14 residues. CDR3 amino acids: CASSRSGRFNEQFF. In DNA form, the CDR3 reads TGTGCCAGCAGCCGGAGCGGGAGATTCAATGAGCAGTTCTTC.

The rearrangement uses TRBV18 and TRBJ1-4, with D maybe TRBD1 (6 bases). The CDR3 is made up of 14 amino acids. V was pared by 4 bases and J by 8 bases, with 14 bases between. Germline CDR1 and CDR2: KGHSH and LQKENI. The CDR3 DNA reads TGTGCCAGCTCACTCAGGGGCCGAGGGGAAAAACTGTTTTTT. This encodes CASSLRGRGEKLFF.

This clone was seen a single time. The genes are TRBV3-1 (or the pseudogene TRBV3-2) and TRBJ2-7, with TRBD2 as a possible D gene (6 bases). The V end was cut by 4 bases, the J end by 5 bases, with 18 bases between. CDR1 LGHDT and CDR2 YNNKEL come from the germline V gene (reference sequence). This CDR3 has 15 amino acids. CDR3 DNA sequence: TGTGCCAGCAGCCTACGCGGGACGGTGGAGGACGAGCAGTACTTC. Its protein product is CASSLRGTVEDEQYF.

The rearrangement uses TRBV19 and TRBJ2-7; no firm D call. The CDR3 is 14 amino acids. Germline V gene lookup returns CDR1 LNHDA and CDR2 SQIVND (reference sequence). Trimming removed 5 bases at V and 0 bases at J, with 11 bases between. DNA for the CDR3: TGTGCCAGTAGTCCGGAGATTGGCTCCTACGAGCAGTACTTC. Translated, it gives CASSPEIGSYEQYF.